This T cell receptor beta chain comes out of a study of OX40 agonist ivuxolimab in advanced cancers. Study as a whole: Each patient was given ivuxolimab into a vein every 2 weeks, at 0.01 to 10 mg/kg. Eligibility admitted prior anti-PD-1, anti-PD-L1 or anti-CTLA-4 therapy; roughly 40% had some.

The table came from immunoSEQ multiplex PCR; TCRdb's copy has only in-frame clones and leaves some out. The data hold around 20,000 clones, with 65% to 85% observed a single time. Sequencing was performed on CD4+ or CD8+ T cells sorted from blood, taken in a trial of the OX40 agonist ivuxolimab. The origin of this receptor is an adult with an advanced solid tumor such as melanoma, head and neck, liver or kidney cancer.

CDR3 sequence: CASSLDLGGTDTQYF. The CDR3 DNA follows: TGTGCCAGCAGCTTAGATCTGGGAGGCACAGATACGCAGTATTTT. The rearrangement joins TRBV5-6 to TRBJ2-3, with a weak D call TRBD2 (5 bases). CDR1 SGHDT and CDR2 YYEEEE come from the germline V gene. The CDR3 consists of 15 residues. Trimming removed 2 bases from V and 1 base from J, with 11 bases in between.